This T cell receptor (beta chain) was captured by sequencing in a study of molecular identifiers for immune sequencing clone quantification. This clonotype was seen a handful of times. The CDR3 sequence is 13 residues long. Germline V lookup: CDR1 PRHDT, CDR2 FYEKMQ (reference sequence). V was pared by 6 bases and J by 2 bases, with 10 bases between. Using its own MiXCR run on the PCR reads, TCRdb lists one record per CDR3 protein. The profile shows 460,000 or so distinct CDR3 sequences, about 26% of them singletons. The material sequenced was naive CD8+ T cells from blood, with Jurkat cell RNA spiked in. Noted subset: FACS-sorted CD8+CD4-CCR7+CD45RA+ naive T cells. The V call is TRBV13, the J call TRBJ2-5; D possibly uses TRBD1 or TRBD2 (5 bases each). This clonotype was sampled from a human donor in good health. Some libraries in this study had Jurkat cell RNA spiked in. The CDR3 here is CASSWDGQETQYF. The DNA for the CDR3 is TGTGCCAGCAGTTGGGACGGTCAAGAGACCCAGTACTTC.